This paragraph covers one T cell receptor beta chain sequence. Version v3.0 of the immunoSEQ assay ran at survey level. Assay used: immunoSEQ multiplex PCR; TCRdb lists only in-frame clones, some missing. The sample yields around 30,000 clones, about 85% seen once. These data belong to a study of long-term antiretroviral therapy in people with HIV. Trimming cost V 1 base and J 1 base, with 17 bases left between them. The CDR3 covers 17 residues. CDR1 and CDR2 (germline): SGHAT, FQNNGV. J is TRBJ2-7 and V is TRBV11-2; possibly TRBD1 for D (5 bases). Sequences were derived from unsorted PBMCs, sampled 3 years after starting antiretroviral therapy. The TCR originated in a middle-aged man with HIV. The CDR3 loop reads CASSLAQGGLISYEQYF. The CDR3 coding sequence is TGTGCCAGCAGCTTAGCTCAGGGCGGCCTCATTTCCTACGAGCAGTACTTC.